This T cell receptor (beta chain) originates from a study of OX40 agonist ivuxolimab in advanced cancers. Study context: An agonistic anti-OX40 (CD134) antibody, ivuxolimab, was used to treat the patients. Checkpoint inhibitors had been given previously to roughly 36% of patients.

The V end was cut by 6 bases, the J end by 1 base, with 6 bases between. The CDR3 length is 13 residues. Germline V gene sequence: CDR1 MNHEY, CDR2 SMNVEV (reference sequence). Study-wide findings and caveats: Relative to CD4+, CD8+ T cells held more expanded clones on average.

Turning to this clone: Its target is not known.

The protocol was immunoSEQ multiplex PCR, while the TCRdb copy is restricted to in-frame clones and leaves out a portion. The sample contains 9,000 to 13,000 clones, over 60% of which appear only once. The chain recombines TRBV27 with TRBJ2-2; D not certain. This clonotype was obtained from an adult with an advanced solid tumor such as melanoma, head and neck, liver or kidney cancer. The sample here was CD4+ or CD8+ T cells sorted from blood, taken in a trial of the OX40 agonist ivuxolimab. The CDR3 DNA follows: TGTGCCAGCAGAAAAGGGAACACCGGGGAGCTGTTTTTT. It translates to CASRKGNTGELFF.